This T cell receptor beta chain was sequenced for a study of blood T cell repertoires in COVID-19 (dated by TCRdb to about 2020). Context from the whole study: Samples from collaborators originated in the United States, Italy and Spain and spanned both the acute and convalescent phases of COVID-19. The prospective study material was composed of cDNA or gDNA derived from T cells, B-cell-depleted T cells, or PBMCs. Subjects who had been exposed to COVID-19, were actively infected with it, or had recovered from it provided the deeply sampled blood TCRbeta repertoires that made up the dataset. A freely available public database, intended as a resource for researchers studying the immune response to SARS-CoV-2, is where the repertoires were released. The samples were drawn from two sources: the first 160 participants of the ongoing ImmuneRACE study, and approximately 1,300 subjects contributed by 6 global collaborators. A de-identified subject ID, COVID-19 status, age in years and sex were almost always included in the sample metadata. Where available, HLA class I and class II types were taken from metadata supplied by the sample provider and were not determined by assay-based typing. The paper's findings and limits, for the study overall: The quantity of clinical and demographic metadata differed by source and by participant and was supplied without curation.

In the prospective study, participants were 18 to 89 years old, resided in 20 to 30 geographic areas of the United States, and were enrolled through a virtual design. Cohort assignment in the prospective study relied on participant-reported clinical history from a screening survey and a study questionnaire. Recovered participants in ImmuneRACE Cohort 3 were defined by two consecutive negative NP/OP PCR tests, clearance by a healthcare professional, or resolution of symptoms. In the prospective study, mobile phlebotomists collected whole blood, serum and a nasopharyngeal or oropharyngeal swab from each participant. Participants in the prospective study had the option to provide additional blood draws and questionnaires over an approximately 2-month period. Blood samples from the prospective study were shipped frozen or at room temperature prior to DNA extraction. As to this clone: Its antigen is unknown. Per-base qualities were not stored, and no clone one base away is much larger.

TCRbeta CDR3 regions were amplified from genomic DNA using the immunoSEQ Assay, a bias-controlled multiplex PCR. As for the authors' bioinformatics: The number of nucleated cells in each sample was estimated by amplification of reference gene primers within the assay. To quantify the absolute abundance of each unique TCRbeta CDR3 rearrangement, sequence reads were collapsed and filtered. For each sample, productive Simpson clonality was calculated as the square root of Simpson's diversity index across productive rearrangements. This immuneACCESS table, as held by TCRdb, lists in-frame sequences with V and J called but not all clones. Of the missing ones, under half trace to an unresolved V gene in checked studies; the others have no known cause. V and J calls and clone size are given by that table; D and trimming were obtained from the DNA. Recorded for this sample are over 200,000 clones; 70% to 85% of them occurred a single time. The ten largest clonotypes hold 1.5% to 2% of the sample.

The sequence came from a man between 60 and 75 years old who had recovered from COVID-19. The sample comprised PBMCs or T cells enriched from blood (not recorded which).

The CDR3 amino acid sequence is: CASSPGSSLNEQFF. The bases read TGTGCCAGCAGCCCGGGTTCATCTCTCAATGAGCAGTTCTTC. The sequence joins TRBV7-9 to TRBJ2-1; no D gene is confidently identified. Reading from cysteine to phenylalanine, the CDR3 counts 14 amino acids. Only CDR3 DNA is held: 42 bases, read in frame from base 1. The V and J ends are trimmed by 5 bases and 6 bases, leaving 14 bases between them. CDR1 and CDR2, looked up from the germline V gene (reference sequence), are SEHNR and FQNEAQ.